The present TCR beta chain was sequenced within a study of blood T cell repertoires in COVID-19. Deletions cut 1 base from V and 0 bases from J, with 10 bases between. CDR3 length: 16 residues. The germline V gene encodes CDR1 SGHNT and CDR2 YYREEE (reference sequence). The repertoire was sequenced with immunoSEQ multiplex PCR; TCRdb's copy has only in-frame clones and lacks some. The data show roughly 30,000 clones, approximately 91% seen once. Material: peripheral blood. This chain uses TRBV5-4 with TRBJ2-2; D remains unclear. The receptor's source is a man aged 60 to 69 with COVID-19, enrolled during active disease. The CDR3 sequence is CASSLWSLANTGELFF. The CDR3 DNA reads TGTGCCAGCAGCTTGTGGAGCCTCGCGAACACCGGGGAGCTGTTTTTT.